The sequence of this TCR beta chain was determined in a study of shared clonotypes between healthy human individuals. Study-level points and caveats: Blood alone was sampled, and tissue repertoires likely differ.

For this clone: Its antigen remains unknown.

Terminally differentiated effector memory CD45RA+ cells were excluded from the naive CD8 cells, which were CD45RO-negative and positively selected for CCR7. Original methodology: ImmunoSEQ only sent back junction sequences with no quality scores, so filtering was done differently. Here immunoSEQ multiplex PCR was the method, and the copy in TCRdb shows in-frame clones only, minus some. D and trimming come from the DNA, and the V and J calls and clone size come from that table. The table lists around 560,000 clones, about 95% of them singletons. Sequenced material: naive CD8+ T cells sorted from blood. This receptor was identified in a woman younger than 45 in good health.

CDR3 nucleotide sequence: TGTGCCAGCCGACAGGGCGGTGAAAAACTGTTTTTT. This codes for CASRQGGEKLFF. This chain uses TRBV25-1 with TRBJ1-4; 7 bases match TRBD1. The J segment lost 7 bases and the V segment lost 8 bases, leaving 4 bases of the junction unmatched. Germline CDR1 MGHDK, CDR2 SYGVNS. The CDR3 sequence is 12 residues long.